These 20 T cell receptor beta chains came from one sample sequenced in a study of cytotoxic CD8 clonotypes in ibrutinib-treated CLL. Profiling relied on immunoSEQ multiplex PCR, and the TCRdb table lists in-frame clones only, not all of them. The sample holds fewer than 400,000 clones; roughly two thirds are singletons and the top ten take roughly 6%. The sequencing used PBMCs, collected after 36 months of ibrutinib treatment. These receptors came from a human donor with chronic lymphocytic leukemia.

The V gene is TRBV14, the J gene TRBJ2-7; D may be TRBD2 (5 bases). V was cut by 1 base and J by 2 bases, with 9 bases left in between. Germline V gives CDR1 SGHDN, CDR2 FVKESK. This CDR3 is built from 14 residues. The CDR3 sequence: CASSQGWTPYEQYF. The CDR3 nucleotides are TGTGCCAGCAGCCAAGGATGGACTCCCTACGAGCAGTACTTC.

Notes on this clone: A junction end diverges from the germline sequence, so it may reflect a read error. The chain has TRBV11-2 and TRBJ1-5; D ambiguous. The CDR3 is 14 residues long. CDR1 is SGHAT, CDR2 FQNNGV, per germline. As DNA, the CDR3 is TGTGCCAGCAGCCTAGAAGGATTCAATCAGCCCCAGCATTTT. This encodes CASSLEGFNQPQHF.

This clone showed up just a few times. CDR3 coding DNA: TGTGCCAGCAGTTACAGTGCGCCAGGGTTAGACTACGAGCAGTACTTC. This codes for CASSYSAPGLDYEQYF. V is TRBV6-5 and J is TRBJ2-7; TRBD1 is a possible D gene (5 bases). CDR1 and CDR2 from the germline V gene are MNHEY and SVGAGI. The CDR3 has 16 residues. Trimming took off 2 bases at V and 3 bases at J, with 17 bases between the two ends.

CDR3 loop: CASSSGVQETQYF. The CDR3 region has the DNA TGTGCCAGCAGCTCCGGGGTCCAAGAGACCCAGTACTTC. V usage is TRBV11-2 and J usage is TRBJ2-5, with TRBD2 as a possible D gene (5 bases). CDR3 size: 13 residues. The V end lost 4 bases, the J end lost 1 base, and 7 bases lay between the germline ends. CDR1 and CDR2 from the germline V gene are SGHAT and FQNNGV. The complete variable domain, with remaining parts taken from reference TRBV11-2 and TRBJ2-5, reads EAGVAQSPRYKIIEKRQSVAFWCNPISGHATLYWYQQILGQGPKLLIQFQNNGVVDDSQLPKDRFSAERLKGVDSTLKIQPAKLEDSAVYLCASSSGVQETQYFGPGTRLLVL.

This clone was detected a few times. The chain has TRBV27 and TRBJ2-1; 14 bases align to TRBD2. V was clipped by 4 bases and J by 2 bases; unmatched bases: 7. This CDR3 is built from 18 residues. CDR1 is MNHEY, CDR2 SMNVEV, per germline (reference sequence). CDR3 in amino acids: CASSYNLGLAGAYNEQFF. Written as DNA, the CDR3 is TGTGCCAGCAGTTATAACTTGGGACTAGCGGGAGCCTACAATGAGCAGTTCTTC.

In this sample, this clone turned up a few times. The V call is TRBV5-1, the J call TRBJ2-7; perhaps TRBD2 as D (5 bases). Trimming took off 2 bases at V and 4 bases at J, with 10 bases between the two ends. Germline V gene data show CDR1 as SGHRS and CDR2 as YFSETQ. The CDR3 has 13 amino acids. CDR3 in amino acids: CASSFGRRYEQYF. The CDR3 DNA reads as TGCGCCAGCAGCTTCGGACGGAGGTACGAGCAGTACTTC.

The V call is TRBV2, the J call TRBJ2-7; 10 positions match TRBD2. The CDR3 extends over 14 amino acids. From germline, CDR1 is SNHLY and CDR2 FYNNEI. The J segment lost 0 bases and the V segment lost 10 bases, leaving 6 bases of the junction unmatched. The CDR3 DNA sequence: TGTGCCACCTTAGCGGGAGGCATCTCCTACGAGCAGTACTTC. Translation gives CATLAGGISYEQYF.

This rearrangement joins TRBV28 to TRBJ2-6; 7 bases align to TRBD2. Unmatched junction bases numbered 1, after V lost 5 bases and J lost 3 bases. This CDR3 comprises 14 residues. Germline V gives CDR1 MDHEN, CDR2 SYDVKM. The CDR3 reads CASSSGVGANVLTF. In DNA form, the CDR3 reads TGTGCCAGCAGTAGCGGGGTTGGGGCCAACGTCCTGACTTTC.

The chain is built from TRBV9 and TRBJ2-5, with D perhaps being TRBD1 or TRBD2 (5 bases each). The V gene lost 3 bases and the J gene lost 4 bases, with 16 bases spanning the gap. CDR1 is SGDLS and CDR2 is YYNGEE in the germline V gene. The CDR3 runs 15 residues. CDR3 nucleotide sequence: TGTGCCAGCAGCGCCTATGGGACGGCGGGAGAGACCCAGTACTTC. The encoded protein is CASSAYGTAGETQYF.

J is TRBJ1-2 and V is TRBV18; TRBD1 might be the D (6 bases). The CDR3 loop spans 17 amino acids. Trimming pared 3 bases from V and 4 bases from J, leaving 21 bases between. Germline V gene sequence: CDR1 KGHSH, CDR2 LQKENI. CDR3 region: CASSPKPGALSFYGYTF. The CDR3 DNA follows: TGTGCCAGCTCACCCAAACCGGGGGCATTGAGTTTCTATGGCTACACCTTC.

J is TRBJ1-2 and V is TRBV19; 10 bases fit TRBD1. CDR3 length equals 16 residues. V shed 7 bases and J 2 bases; nucleotides not matched to a gene: 10. Germline CDR1 is LNHDA and CDR2 is SQIVND (reference sequence). The DNA for the CDR3 is TGTGCCAGTAAACTTCTAGGGACAGGGGACAACTATGGCTACACCTTC. This sequence encodes CASKLLGTGDNYGYTF.

This clone was observed a single time. J is TRBJ1-1 and V is TRBV18, with 8 bases that match TRBD1. Trimming took 3 bases from V and 5 from J; bases not matched to a gene: 5. Germline CDR1 reads KGHSH; CDR2 reads LQKENI. The CDR3 sequence is 14 residues long. The CDR3 spells CASSPGQVTTEAFF. CDR3 in DNA: TGTGCCAGCTCACCGGGACAGGTGACTACTGAAGCTTTCTTT.

This clone was seen at least ten times. The chain combines TRBV7-8 with TRBJ2-3, with D hard to call. Trimming removed 5 bases at V and 3 bases at J, with 6 bases between. The V gene's germline CDR1 is SGHVS and CDR2 FQNEAQ. The CDR3 has 12 amino acids. The CDR3 loop reads CASSLRTDTQYF. In DNA form, the CDR3 reads TGTGCCAGCAGCCTAAGGACAGATACGCAGTATTTT.

This sequence joins TRBV4-1 and TRBJ2-2; 9 bases agree with TRBD1. This CDR3 contains 17 residues. V lost 4 bases and J lost 3; bases outside the gene matches: 9. Germline V lookup: CDR1 MGHRA, CDR2 YSYEKL. The CDR3 DNA follows: TGCGCCAGCAGCCTTCATTGGGACAGGGAACACACCGGGGAGCTGTTTTTT. Its protein product is CASSLHWDREHTGELFF.

To note about this clone: Other DNA sequences in the sample encode the same CDR3. The rearrangement uses TRBV18 and TRBJ2-5; no reliable D call. V was trimmed by 1 base and J by 2 bases, leaving 5 bases between them. CDR1 is KGHSH and CDR2 is LQKENI in the germline V gene. The CDR3 has 13 amino acids. The CDR3 here is CASSPRSQETQYF. CDR3 nucleotides: TGTGCCAGCTCACCACGTTCTCAAGAGACCCAGTACTTC. Drawing the rest from reference TRBV18 and TRBJ2-5, the complete variable domain is NAGVMQNPRHLVRRRGQEARLRCSPMKGHSHVYWYRQLPEEGLKFMVYLQKENIIDESGMPKERFSAEFPKEGPSILRIQQVVRGDSAAYFCASSPRSQETQYFGPGTRLLVL.

This clone was seen just once. This chain connects TRBV6-6 to TRBJ2-7, with 8 nucleotides matching TRBD2. CDR1 and CDR2 from the germline V gene are MNHNY and SVGAGI (reference sequence). This CDR3 has 15 residues. After removal of 1 base from V and 2 bases from J, the junction contained 4 bases not matched to a gene. CDR3 DNA: TGTGCCAGCAGTTACTTCAGCGGGGGAGCCTACGAGCAGTACTTC. It translates to CASSYFSGGAYEQYF.

CDR3 residues: CSAGDSRPQHF. The CDR3 bases are TGCAGTGCTGGGGACAGCCGGCCCCAGCATTTT. The chain has TRBV20-1 and TRBJ1-5; 7 bases agree with TRBD1. V shed 5 bases and J 9 bases; nucleotides not matched to a gene: 4. This CDR3 has 11 amino acids. CDR1 and CDR2 (germline): DFQATT, SNEGSKA (reference sequence).

CDR3 region: CASSQVSAAYGYTF. DNA for the CDR3: TGCGCCAGCAGCCAAGTATCCGCCGCCTATGGCTACACCTTC. The rearrangement uses TRBV4-1 and TRBJ1-2; no clear D. CDR1 is MGHRA, CDR2 YSYEKL, per germline. This CDR3 is 14 amino acids long. V lost 1 base to trimming and J lost 4 bases, with 10 bases between them.

This clone was seen only a few times. The CDR3 DNA is TGTGCCAGTAGTATAGGGGACAGTAAGTACGAGCAGTACTTC. The encoded protein is CASSIGDSKYEQYF. V and J are TRBV19 and TRBJ2-7; the match to TRBD1 covers 7 bases. This CDR3 has 14 residues. The V gene's germline CDR1 is LNHDA and CDR2 SQIVND (reference sequence). The V segment lost 1 base and the J segment 4 bases; nucleotides outside the gene matches: 4.

This clone was observed a handful of times. V gene TRBV20-1 combines with J gene TRBJ2-7, with D hard to call. The CDR3 has 10 residues. Trimming left V 2 bases short and J 4 bases short, with 3 bases between. Germline CDR1 and CDR2: DFQATT and SNEGSKA (reference sequence). CDR3 loop: CSARKYEQYF. The CDR3 DNA reads TGCAGTGCTAGAAAGTACGAGCAGTACTTC.